A selection of T cell receptor beta chains follows, all from one sample in a study of PD-1 blockade in mismatch repair-deficient tumors. Using immunoSEQ multiplex PCR, the repertoire was profiled, and TCRdb retains in-frame clones only, with some absent. The sample consists of some 120,000 clones, about 83% of them appearing once. The sequencing used peripheral blood, collected 60 to 65 weeks after starting pembrolizumab. The receptors shown here come from an adult with mismatch repair-deficient cancer. The CDR3 runs from the conserved cysteine through the conserved F or W. The D gene is left open where the match is weak. Part of the rows lack a size; the others show once, few, many or a class for expanded clones.

cdr3_length: 13; v_call: TRBV11-3; clone_size: .; j_call: TRBJ1-2; d_call: TRBD1; cdr3_aa: CASSSGQDYGYTF; cdr3_nt: TGTGCCAGCAGCTCGGGACAGGATTATGGCTACACCTTC
cdr3_length: 14; v_call: TRBV5-1; clone_size: .; j_call: TRBJ2-1; d_call: .; cdr3_aa: CASSTGYPYNEQFF; cdr3_nt: TGCGCCAGCAGCACAGGGTATCCCTACAATGAGCAGTTCTTC
cdr3_length: 13; v_call: TRBV6-5; clone_size: .; j_call: TRBJ1-2; d_call: TRBD1; cdr3_aa: CASNSGGGWGYTF; cdr3_nt: TGTGCCAGCAACTCAGGGGGCGGCTGGGGCTACACCTTC
cdr3_length: 15; v_call: TRBV5-1; clone_size: .; j_call: TRBJ2-5; d_call: .; cdr3_aa: CASRTTTRVSETQYF; cdr3_nt: TGCGCCAGCAGGACGACAACTAGGGTCTCAGAGACCCAGTACTTC
cdr3_length: 15; v_call: TRBV11-2; clone_size: once; j_call: TRBJ2-5; d_call: TRBD1; cdr3_aa: CASSLTTGGDETQYF; cdr3_nt: TGTGCCAGCAGCTTAACGACAGGGGGCGATGAGACCCAGTACTTC
cdr3_length: 16; v_call: TRBV10-3; clone_size: .; j_call: TRBJ2-3; d_call: TRBD2; cdr3_aa: CAISEPQAGEADTQYF; cdr3_nt: TGTGCCATCAGTGAGCCCCAGGCGGGAGAGGCAGATACGCAGTATTTT
cdr3_length: 16; v_call: TRBV7-2; clone_size: .; j_call: TRBJ1-5; d_call: .; cdr3_aa: CASSTMGIASNQPQHF; cdr3_nt: TGTGCCAGCAGCACCATGGGTATAGCCAGCAATCAGCCCCAGCATTTT
cdr3_length: 14; v_call: TRBV18; clone_size: .; j_call: TRBJ2-1; d_call: TRBD1; cdr3_aa: CASSQPGQDNEQFF; cdr3_nt: TGTGCCAGCTCACAACCGGGACAGGACAATGAGCAGTTCTTC
cdr3_length: 17; v_call: TRBV5-6; clone_size: .; j_call: TRBJ2-7; d_call: TRBD2; cdr3_aa: CASSLDLSGREAYEQYF; cdr3_nt: TGTGCCAGCAGCTTGGATCTTAGCGGGAGGGAGGCCTACGAGCAGTACTTC
cdr3_length: 13; v_call: TRBV27; clone_size: few; j_call: TRBJ2-7; d_call: .; cdr3_aa: CASSFLGGDEQYF; cdr3_nt: TGTGCCAGCAGTTTTTTAGGTGGGGACGAGCAGTACTTC
cdr3_length: 18; v_call: TRBV11-2; clone_size: .; j_call: TRBJ2-1; d_call: TRBD2; cdr3_aa: CASSLGLSGRADYNEQFF; cdr3_nt: TGTGCCAGCAGCTTAGGTTTGAGCGGGAGAGCCGACTACAATGAGCAGTTCTTC
cdr3_length: 12; v_call: TRBV11-3; clone_size: .; j_call: TRBJ2-5; d_call: .; cdr3_aa: CASSLSEETQYF; cdr3_nt: TGTGCCAGCAGCTTATCAGAAGAGACCCAGTACTTC
cdr3_length: 13; v_call: TRBV27; clone_size: .; j_call: TRBJ2-5; d_call: TRBD2; cdr3_aa: CASGSGVRETQYF; cdr3_nt: TGTGCCAGCGGGAGCGGGGTTCGAGAGACCCAGTACTTC
cdr3_length: 14; v_call: TRBV4-3; clone_size: .; j_call: TRBJ2-7; d_call: .; cdr3_aa: CASSQEFGVGEQYF; cdr3_nt: TGCGCCAGCAGCCAAGAGTTTGGGGTAGGGGAGCAGTACTTC
cdr3_length: 12; v_call: TRBV7-9; clone_size: .; j_call: TRBJ1-1; d_call: .; cdr3_aa: CASSLTGTEAFF; cdr3_nt: TGTGCCAGCAGCTTAACGGGCACTGAAGCTTTCTTT
cdr3_length: 13; v_call: TRBV19; clone_size: .; j_call: TRBJ1-5; d_call: .; cdr3_aa: CASSSQGNQPQHF; cdr3_nt: TGTGCCAGTAGTAGTCAGGGTAATCAGCCCCAGCATTTT
cdr3_length: 16; v_call: TRBV12-1; clone_size: few; j_call: TRBJ2-7; d_call: .; cdr3_aa: CASSFLAGGPRHEQYF; cdr3_nt: TGTGCCAGCAGCTTTCTAGCGGGAGGGCCACGGCACGAGCAGTACTTC
cdr3_length: 15; v_call: TRBV5-1; clone_size: .; j_call: TRBJ1-3; d_call: .; cdr3_aa: CASSLVQGGGNTIYF; cdr3_nt: TGCGCCAGCAGCTTGGTCCAGGGTGGAGGAAACACCATATATTTT
cdr3_length: 14; v_call: TRBV19; clone_size: .; j_call: TRBJ1-1; d_call: .; cdr3_aa: CASRLPEEGAEAFF; cdr3_nt: TGTGCCAGTAGACTCCCCGAGGAGGGGGCTGAAGCTTTCTTT
cdr3_length: 15; v_call: TRBV5-4; clone_size: once; j_call: TRBJ2-3; d_call: .; cdr3_aa: CASSLGASYTDTQYF; cdr3_nt: TGTGCCAGCAGCTTGGGGGCGTCCTACACAGATACGCAGTATTTT
cdr3_length: 15; v_call: TRBV29-1; clone_size: .; j_call: TRBJ1-1; d_call: TRBD1; cdr3_aa: CSASTGGAFWLRAFF; cdr3_nt: TGCAGCGCCTCTACAGGGGGCGCTTTCTGGTTGAGAGCTTTCTTT
cdr3_length: 15; v_call: TRBV5-1; clone_size: .; j_call: TRBJ2-1; d_call: .; cdr3_aa: CASSLAETANNEQFF; cdr3_nt: TGCGCCAGCAGCTTGGCCGAGACAGCAAACAATGAGCAGTTCTTC
cdr3_length: 17; v_call: TRBV7-9; clone_size: .; j_call: TRBJ2-5; d_call: .; cdr3_aa: CASSPPEGLRVQETQYF; cdr3_nt: TGTGCCAGCAGCCCGCCGGAAGGATTGCGGGTTCAAGAGACCCAGTACTTC